A single sample gave rise to the 14 T cell receptor beta chains below, sequenced in a study of cytomegalovirus exposure and HLA in healthy donors. Amplification used 60 Vbeta primers and 13 Jbeta primers. Profiling relied on immunoSEQ multiplex PCR, and the TCRdb table lists in-frame clones only, not all of them. Recorded for this sample: some 130,000 clones. Sequenced sample: PBMCs. These receptors were obtained from a woman in her forties in good health and CMV-seronegative.

The V call is TRBV19, the J call TRBJ1-1; D possibly corresponds to TRBD1 (5 bases). The CDR3 is 14 residues long. Germline V gene lookup returns CDR1 LNHDA and CDR2 SQIVND (reference sequence). The V end lost 7 bases, the J end lost 2 bases, and 14 bases lay between the germline ends. CDR3 in DNA: TGTGCCAGTACACAAGGGGTAATAAACACTGAAGCTTTCTTT. It codes for CASTQGVINTEAFF.

The V and J genes are TRBV29-1 and TRBJ2-1; TRBD1 matches 8 bases. The CDR3 is 15 residues long. V shed 6 bases, J shed 7 bases, and the junction held 14 bases outside the gene matches. From germline, CDR1 is SQVTM and CDR2 ANQGSEA. The CDR3 DNA sequence: TGCAGCGTGGACTCGCGGACAGGGAGTAGAAATGAGCAGTTCTTC. Translation: CSVDSRTGSRNEQFF.

This chain's CDR3 is CASTWDRRNYGYTF. The CDR3 nucleotides are TGCGCCAGCACCTGGGACAGGCGTAACTATGGCTACACCTTC. The rearrangement uses TRBV5-1 and TRBJ1-2, with TRBD1 matching 8 bases. The CDR3 is made up of 14 amino acids. CDR1 and CDR2 from the germline V gene are SGHRS and YFSETQ. V shed 6 bases and J 1 base; nucleotides not matched to a gene: 5.

The chain has TRBV9 and TRBJ2-5; D might be TRBD2 (7 bases). V dropped 0 bases and J dropped 2 bases, with 17 bases sitting between them. Per the germline V gene, CDR1 is SGDLS and CDR2 is YYNGEE. The CDR3 loop spans 17 amino acids. The DNA of the CDR3 is TGTGCCAGCAGCGTAGAGGGGGGGGCCAGGTGGCAAGAGACCCAGTACTTC. It codes for CASSVEGGARWQETQYF.

This sequence joins TRBV9 and TRBJ1-1; TRBD1 might be the D (5 bases). The CDR3 extends over 17 amino acids. Trimming removed 0 bases at V and 3 bases at J, with 18 bases between. Germline-derived CDR1 and CDR2 are SGDLS and YYNGEE. The DNA for the CDR3 is TGTGCCAGCAGCGTAGGGCAGGGTAGTATTGGTGACACTGAAGCTTTCTTT. It encodes CASSVGQGSIGDTEAFF. The variable domain in full, with the rest retrieved from reference TRBV9 and TRBJ1-1, is DSGVTQTPKHLITATGQRVTLRCSPRSGDLSVYWYQQSLDQGLQFLIQYYNGEERAKGNILERFSAQQFPDLHSELNLSSLELGDSALYFCASSVGQGSIGDTEAFFGQGTRLTVV.

The chain employs TRBV28 and TRBJ2-6; possible D gene TRBD2, 5 bases. Per the germline V gene, CDR1 is MDHEN and CDR2 is SYDVKM. This CDR3 spans 15 amino acids. V lost 6 bases and J lost 2, with 11 bases in between. The CDR3 sequence is CASRERAAGANVLTF. The DNA for the CDR3 is TGTGCCAGCAGAGAGAGGGCAGCTGGGGCCAACGTCCTGACTTTC.

CDR3 bases: TGTGCCAGCAGTTTATGGGAGGGTCAACAGCCCCAGCATTTT. This codes for CASSLWEGQQPQHF. V and J are TRBV27 and TRBJ1-5; D ambiguous. The CDR3 sequence is 14 residues long. Looked up from germline, CDR1 is MNHEY and CDR2 is SMNVEV (reference sequence). The V and J ends lost 1 base and 7 bases respectively, with 11 bases between them.

The rearrangement uses TRBV19 and TRBJ1-1, with D uncertain. The CDR3 runs 15 residues. V lost 5 bases, J lost 3 bases, and 16 bases lay in between. Germline V lookup: CDR1 LNHDA, CDR2 SQIVND (reference sequence). The CDR3 region is CASSGRALGDTEAFF. In nucleotides, the CDR3 is TGTGCCAGTAGTGGGCGGGCCCTGGGCGACACTGAAGCTTTCTTT. The complete variable domain, with remaining parts taken from reference TRBV19 and TRBJ1-1, reads DGGITQSPKYLFRKEGQNVTLSCEQNLNHDAMYWYRQDPGQGLRLIYYSQIVNDFQKGDIAEGYSVSREKKESFPLTVTSAQKNPTAFYLCASSGRALGDTEAFFGQGTRLTVV.

The rearrangement uses TRBV15 and TRBJ2-2; no firm D call. The V gene's germline CDR1 is LNHNV and CDR2 YYDKDF (reference sequence). The ends were cut back, 3 bases at V and 2 bases at J, with 10 bases in the middle. The length of the CDR3 is 15 residues. The CDR3 bases are TGTGCCACCAGCAGGCAACTTTTAAACACCGGGGAGCTGTTTTTT. Its protein is CATSRQLLNTGELFF.

The chain employs TRBV19 and TRBJ1-2, with 9 bases matching TRBD1. Germline loops: CDR1 LNHDA, CDR2 SQIVND (reference sequence). The CDR3 consists of 13 residues. V lost 9 bases to trimming and J lost 6 bases; unmatched junction nucleotides: 8. In DNA, the CDR3 is TGTGCCAGCAGGCCCGGGACAGGGAATGGCTACACCTTC. Its translation is CASRPGTGNGYTF.

The V gene is TRBV6-1, the J gene TRBJ1-1; D remains unclear. The CDR3 runs to 13 residues. Germline-derived CDR1 and CDR2 are MNHNS and SASEGT. The ends were cut back, 6 bases at V and 7 bases at J, with 15 bases in the middle. The CDR3 is CASRTDGAGEAFF. CDR3 in DNA: TGTGCCAGCAGGACTGATGGAGCTGGTGAAGCTTTCTTT.

This rearrangement joins TRBV29-1 to TRBJ1-1, with 8 bases identical to TRBD1. With V trimmed by 6 bases and J by 13 bases, 7 bases remained unmatched. The CDR3 is 10 amino acids. Germline CDR1 and CDR2: SQVTM and ANQGSEA. For the CDR3, the DNA is TGCAGCGTCTATCAGGGGGCCGATTTCTTT. This translates into CSVYQGADFF.

The V gene is TRBV19, the J gene TRBJ1-2; tentative D call: TRBD1 (5 bases). Trimming shortened V by 11 bases and J by 6 bases, and 22 bases separated the two germline ends. The CDR3 is made up of 14 amino acids. Germline CDR1 reads LNHDA; CDR2 reads SQIVND (reference sequence). CDR3: CAGRETWGSDGYTF. DNA of the CDR3: TGTGCCGGCCGGGAGACTTGGGGCTCCGATGGCTACACCTTC.

This chain joins TRBV27 and TRBJ1-6, with 7 bases matching TRBD1. Looked up from germline, CDR1 is MNHEY and CDR2 is SMNVEV (reference sequence). This CDR3 region has 15 residues. The V segment lost 3 bases and the J segment 14 bases; nucleotides outside the gene matches: 13. CDR3 bases: TGTGCCAGCAGTTTGTACCGGGACAGCGGTTCGGCCCTCCACTTT. This gives the protein CASSLYRDSGSALHF.